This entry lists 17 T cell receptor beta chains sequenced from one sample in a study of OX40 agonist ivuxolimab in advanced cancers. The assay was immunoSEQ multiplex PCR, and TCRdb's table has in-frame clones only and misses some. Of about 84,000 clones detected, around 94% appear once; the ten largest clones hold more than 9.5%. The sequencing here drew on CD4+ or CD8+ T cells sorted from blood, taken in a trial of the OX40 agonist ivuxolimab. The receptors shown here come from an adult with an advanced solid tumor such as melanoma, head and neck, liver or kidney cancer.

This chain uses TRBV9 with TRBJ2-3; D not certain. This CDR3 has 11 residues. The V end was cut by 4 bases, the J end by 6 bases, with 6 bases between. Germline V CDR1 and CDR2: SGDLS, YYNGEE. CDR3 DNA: TGTGCCAGCAGCCTCCATGATACGCAGTATTTT. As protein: CASSLHDTQYF.

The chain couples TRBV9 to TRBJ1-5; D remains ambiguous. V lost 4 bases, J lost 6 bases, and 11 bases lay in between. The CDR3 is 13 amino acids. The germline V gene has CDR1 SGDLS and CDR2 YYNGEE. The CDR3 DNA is TGTGCCAGCAGCAGCCAAGGGCTTCAGCCCCAGCATTTT. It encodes CASSSQGLQPQHF.

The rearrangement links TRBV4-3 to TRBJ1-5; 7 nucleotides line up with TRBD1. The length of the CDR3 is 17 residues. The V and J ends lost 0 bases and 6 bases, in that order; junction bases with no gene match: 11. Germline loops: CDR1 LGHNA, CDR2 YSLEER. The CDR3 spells CASSQDPSGPGGQPQHF. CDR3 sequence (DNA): TGCGCCAGCAGCCAAGATCCCTCAGGCCCAGGGGGTCAGCCCCAGCATTTT.

CDR3: CASSFEGLSYEQYF. The CDR3 DNA reads as TGTGCCAGCAGCTTCGAGGGGCTCTCCTACGAGCAGTACTTC. The chain uses TRBV7-2 and TRBJ2-7; the D call may be TRBD1 or TRBD2 (5 bases each). Trimming cost V 3 bases and J 0 bases, with 9 bases left between them. The CDR3 contains 14 residues. CDR1 SGHTA and CDR2 FQGNSA come from the germline V gene.

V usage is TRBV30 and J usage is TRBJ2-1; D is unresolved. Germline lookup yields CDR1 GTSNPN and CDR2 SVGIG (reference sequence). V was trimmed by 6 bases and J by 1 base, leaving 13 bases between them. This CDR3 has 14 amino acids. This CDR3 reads CACHQRASYNEQFF. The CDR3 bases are TGTGCCTGCCATCAGCGAGCATCCTACAATGAGCAGTTCTTC.

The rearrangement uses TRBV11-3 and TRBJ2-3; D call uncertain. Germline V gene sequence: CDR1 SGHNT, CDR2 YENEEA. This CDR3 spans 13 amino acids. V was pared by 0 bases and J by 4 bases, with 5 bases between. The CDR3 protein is CASSLDQADTQYF. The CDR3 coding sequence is TGTGCCAGCAGCTTAGATCAGGCAGATACGCAGTATTTT.

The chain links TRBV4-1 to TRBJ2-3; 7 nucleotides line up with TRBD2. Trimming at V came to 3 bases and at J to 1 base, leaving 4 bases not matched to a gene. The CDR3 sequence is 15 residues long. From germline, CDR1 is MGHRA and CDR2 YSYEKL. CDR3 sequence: CASSQPSGGTDTQYF. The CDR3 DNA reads TGCGCCAGCAGCCAGCCCAGCGGGGGCACAGATACGCAGTATTTT.

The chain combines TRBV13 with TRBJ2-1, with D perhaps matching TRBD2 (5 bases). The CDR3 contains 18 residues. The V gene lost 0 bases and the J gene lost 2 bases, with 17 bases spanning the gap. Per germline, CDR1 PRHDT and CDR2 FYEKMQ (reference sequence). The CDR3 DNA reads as TGTGCCAGCAGCTTAGGGGCGAGGCGGGCCCGAACCTACAATGAGCAGTTCTTC. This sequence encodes CASSLGARRARTYNEQFF.

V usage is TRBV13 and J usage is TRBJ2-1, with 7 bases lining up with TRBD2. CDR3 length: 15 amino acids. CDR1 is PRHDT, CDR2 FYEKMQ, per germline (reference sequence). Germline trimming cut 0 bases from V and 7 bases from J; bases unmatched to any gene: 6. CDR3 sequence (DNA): TGTGCCAGCAGCTTAGGTTGGACTAGGGCGAATGAGCAGTTCTTC. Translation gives CASSLGWTRANEQFF.

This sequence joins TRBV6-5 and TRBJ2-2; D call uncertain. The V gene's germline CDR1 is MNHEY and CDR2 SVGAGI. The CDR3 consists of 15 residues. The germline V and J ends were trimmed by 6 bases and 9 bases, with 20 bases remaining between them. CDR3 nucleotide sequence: TGTGCCAGCAGCCACCCCCGGGCTAGTACCAGGGAGCTGTTTTTT. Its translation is CASSHPRASTRELFF.

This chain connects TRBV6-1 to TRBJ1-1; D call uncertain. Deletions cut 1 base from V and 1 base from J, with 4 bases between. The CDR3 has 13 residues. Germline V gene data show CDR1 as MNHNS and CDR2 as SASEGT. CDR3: CASSEGGNTEAFF. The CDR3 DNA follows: TGTGCCAGCAGTGAAGGGGGGAACACTGAAGCTTTCTTT.

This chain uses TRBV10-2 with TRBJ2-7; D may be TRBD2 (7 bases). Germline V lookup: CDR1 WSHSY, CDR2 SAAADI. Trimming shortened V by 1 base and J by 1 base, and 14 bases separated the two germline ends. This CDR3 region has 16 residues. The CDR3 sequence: CASSEWVGGGSYEQYF. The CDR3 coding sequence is TGCGCCAGCAGTGAGTGGGTGGGAGGGGGATCCTACGAGCAGTACTTC.

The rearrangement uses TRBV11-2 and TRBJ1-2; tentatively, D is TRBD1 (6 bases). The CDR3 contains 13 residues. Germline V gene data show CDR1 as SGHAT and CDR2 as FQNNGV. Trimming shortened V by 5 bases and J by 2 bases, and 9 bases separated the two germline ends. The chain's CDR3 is CASSLGQNYGYTF. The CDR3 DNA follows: TGTGCCAGCAGCCTAGGACAGAACTATGGCTACACCTTC. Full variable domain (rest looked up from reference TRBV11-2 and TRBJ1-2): EAGVAQSPRYKIIEKRQSVAFWCNPISGHATLYWYQQILGQGPKLLIQFQNNGVVDDSQLPKDRFSAERLKGVDSTLKIQPAKLEDSAVYLCASSLGQNYGYTFGSGTRLTVV.

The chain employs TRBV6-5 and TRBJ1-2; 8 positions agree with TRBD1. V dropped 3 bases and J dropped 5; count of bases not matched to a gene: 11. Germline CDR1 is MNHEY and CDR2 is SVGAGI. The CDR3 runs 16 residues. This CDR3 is CASSYADRDFPYGYTF. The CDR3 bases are TGTGCCAGCAGTTATGCGGACAGGGACTTCCCGTATGGCTACACCTTC.

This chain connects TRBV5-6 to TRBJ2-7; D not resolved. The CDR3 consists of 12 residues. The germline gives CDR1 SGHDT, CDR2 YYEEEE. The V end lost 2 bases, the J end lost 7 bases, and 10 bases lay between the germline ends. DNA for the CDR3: TGTGCCAGCAGCTTACGGGTACGTGAGCAGTACTTC. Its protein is CASSLRVREQYF.

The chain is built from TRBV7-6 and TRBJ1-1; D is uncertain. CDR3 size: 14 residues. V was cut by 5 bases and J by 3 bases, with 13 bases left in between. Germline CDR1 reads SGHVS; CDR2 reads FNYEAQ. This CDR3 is CASSPRVQDTEAFF. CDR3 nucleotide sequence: TGTGCCAGCAGCCCGAGGGTCCAGGACACTGAAGCTTTCTTT.

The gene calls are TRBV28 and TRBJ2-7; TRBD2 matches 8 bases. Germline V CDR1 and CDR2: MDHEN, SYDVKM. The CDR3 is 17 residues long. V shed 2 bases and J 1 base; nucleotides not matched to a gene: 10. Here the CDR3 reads CASSLGASGSPSYEQYF. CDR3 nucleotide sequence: TGTGCCAGCAGTTTAGGGGCTAGCGGGTCCCCTTCCTACGAGCAGTACTTC.